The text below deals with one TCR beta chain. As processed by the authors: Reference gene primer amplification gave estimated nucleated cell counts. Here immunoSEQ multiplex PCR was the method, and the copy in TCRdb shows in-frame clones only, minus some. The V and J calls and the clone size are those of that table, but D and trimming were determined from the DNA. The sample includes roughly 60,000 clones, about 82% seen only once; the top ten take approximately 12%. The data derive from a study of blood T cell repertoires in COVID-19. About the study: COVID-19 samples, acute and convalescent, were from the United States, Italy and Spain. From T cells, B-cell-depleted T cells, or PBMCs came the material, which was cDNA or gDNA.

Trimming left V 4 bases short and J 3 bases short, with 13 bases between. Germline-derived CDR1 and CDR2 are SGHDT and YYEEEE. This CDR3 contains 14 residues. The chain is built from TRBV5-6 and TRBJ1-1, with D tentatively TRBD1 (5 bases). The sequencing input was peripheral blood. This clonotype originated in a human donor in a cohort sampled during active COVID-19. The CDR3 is CASSPPDSYTEAFF. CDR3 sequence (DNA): TGTGCCAGCAGCCCGCCAGACAGTTACACTGAAGCTTTCTTT. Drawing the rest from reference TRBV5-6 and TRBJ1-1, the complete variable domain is DAGVTQSPTHLIKTRGQQVTLRCSPKSGHDTVSWYQQALGQGPQFIFQYYEEEERQRGNFPDRFSGHQFPNYSSELNVNALLLGDSALYLCASSPPDSYTEAFFGQGTRLTVV.